This TCR beta chain was identified in a study of blood T cell repertoires in COVID-19. The wider study: The cDNA or gDNA used as material had been derived from T cells, B-cell-depleted T cells, or PBMCs.

This CDR3 is 14 amino acids long. V lost 4 bases and J lost 3, with 13 bases in between. The germline gives CDR1 LGHDT, CDR2 YNNKEL (reference sequence). Categorization into cohorts depended on clinical history that participants reported. How the authors handled the data: Amplified reference gene primers provided the basis for estimating nucleated cell counts. Sequencing was performed with immunoSEQ multiplex PCR; in TCRdb, only in-frame clones are kept and a portion is missing. D and trimming come from the DNA, and the V and J calls and clone size come from that table. The table shows 190,000 or so clones, with around 82% occurring only once.

The receptor was isolated from a man in his forties or fifties who had recovered from COVID-19. The material sequenced was PBMCs or T cells enriched from blood (not recorded which). The chain joins TRBV3-1 (or the pseudogene TRBV3-2) to TRBJ2-7; D is possibly TRBD2 (7 bases). The CDR3 sequence: CASSLLADSYEQYF. The CDR3 bases are TGTGCCAGCAGCCTTCTAGCGGACAGCTACGAGCAGTACTTC.